The source of this TCR beta chain is a study of T cells in localized non-small cell lung cancer. General study points: Of the top 100 tumor clones, median roughly 53 were in adjacent lung, over 25 among its top 100. Tumor samples were not multi-region, leaving intratumor heterogeneity unexcluded. Clonality peaked in uninvolved adjacent lung rather than tumor.

On this clone: The antigen remains undetermined.

Libraries were prepared by immunoSEQ multiplex PCR; TCRdb keeps only in-frame clonotypes and omits some of them. Here the sample spans about 78,000 clones, 84% being singletons. The CDR3 is made up of 14 amino acids. Per the germline V gene, CDR1 is SGHDN and CDR2 is FVKESK. Trimming removed 0 bases at V and 6 bases at J, with 12 bases between. The sample consisted of peripheral blood, taken before any cancer treatment. The J gene is TRBJ2-7, the V gene TRBV14, with D perhaps TRBD2 (6 bases). This TCR derives from a man aged 35 to 69 with stage I lung adenocarcinoma. CDR3 residues: CASSQESWGGEQYF. As DNA, the CDR3 is TGTGCCAGCAGCCAAGAGAGTTGGGGAGGCGAGCAGTACTTC.